A single sample gave rise to the 24 T cell receptor beta chains below, sequenced in a study of T-cell memory formation after mild COVID-19. TCRdb re-analysed the 5' RACE reads in MiXCR, keeping a single row per CDR3 protein. Counted here are 550,000 to 600,000 distinct CDR3 sequences, 17% occurring once; the ten biggest clones make up about 8.6%. Sequencing was done on a sample of PBMCs or a T cell subset sorted from them (not recorded which). Every receptor here comes from an adult woman who had mild COVID-19 (a few samples of this study predate the infection). Cell type and time point are not known.

This clonotype was seen a handful of times. V and J are TRBV12-3 or TRBV12-4 and TRBJ1-1; TRBD1 is a possible D gene (6 bases). This CDR3 spans 16 amino acids. V lost 3 bases and J lost 1, with 15 bases in between. CDR3 amino acids: CASSFYRASKNTEAFF. CDR3 coding DNA: TGTGCCAGCAGTTTCTACAGGGCCTCCAAGAACACTGAAGCTTTCTTT.

The sample holds a few counts of this clonotype. V and J are TRBV29-1 and TRBJ1-2, with D perhaps matching TRBD1 (6 bases). The germline gives CDR1 SQVTM, CDR2 ANQGSEA. The CDR3 spans 14 residues. The V end lost 4 bases, the J end lost 7 bases, and 19 bases lay between the germline ends. CDR3 residues: CSVAGVGARGGYTF. CDR3 nucleotides: TGCAGCGTTGCCGGGGTGGGGGCGCGTGGTGGCTACACCTTC.

This chain links TRBV20-1 with TRBJ1-5, with 8 bases matching TRBD1. The CDR3 extends over 18 amino acids. Germline CDR1 reads DFQATT; CDR2 reads SNEGSKA (reference sequence). Germline trimming cut 0 bases from V and 5 bases from J; bases unmatched to any gene: 15. The CDR3 coding sequence is TGCAGTGCTAGAGACATAACAGCCCCGGACAGGGAGTATCAGCCCCAGCATTTT. This sequence encodes CSARDITAPDREYQPQHF.

This clonotype turned up a few times. For the CDR3, the DNA is TGTGCCAGCAGTTACCCGGGACTAGCGGGGCCGGTAGATACGCAGTATTTT. This encodes CASSYPGLAGPVDTQYF. The V gene is TRBV6-5, the J gene TRBJ2-3, with 13 bases fitting TRBD2. Germline values: CDR1 MNHEY, CDR2 SVGAGI. Losses at the gene ends were 2 bases for V and 5 bases for J; bases not matched to a gene: 7. The CDR3 is made up of 17 amino acids.

The chain joins TRBV12-3 or TRBV12-4 to TRBJ1-1; D is unclear. The CDR3 consists of 15 residues. Trimming took 5 bases from V and 1 from J, leaving 14 bases between them. The CDR3 loop is CASSTTDKKNTEAFF. The CDR3 DNA follows: TGTGCCAGCAGTACCACTGACAAGAAGAACACTGAAGCTTTCTTT.

This clonotype was seen more than once but under ten times. The chain joins TRBV7-8 to TRBJ2-4, with no clear D. Germline CDR1 is SGHVS and CDR2 is FQNEAQ. Trimming took off 1 base at V and 15 bases at J, with 16 bases between the two ends. This CDR3 is built from 13 residues. CDR3: CASSLDSASLLYF. Here the CDR3 DNA reads TGTGCCAGCAGCTTAGACTCGGCGTCCTTGCTGTACTTC.

The chain is built from TRBV7-2 and TRBJ1-2; D possibly corresponds to TRBD1 (6 bases). Germline V gives CDR1 SGHTA, CDR2 FQGNSA. The CDR3 consists of 15 residues. Trimming took off 5 bases at V and 7 bases at J, with 20 bases between the two ends. DNA of the CDR3: TGTGCCAGCAGCCCCAACAGGGTAGGGGTTTTTGGCTACACCTTC. Translated: CASSPNRVGVFGYTF.

This clonotype was seen more than once but under ten times. The chain combines TRBV9 with TRBJ1-2, with D possibly being TRBD1 (6 bases). Trimming took 0 bases from V and 6 from J, leaving 15 bases between them. CDR1 is SGDLS and CDR2 is YYNGEE in the germline V gene. The CDR3 runs 15 residues. The chain's CDR3 is CASSVATGGANGYTF. CDR3 DNA: TGTGCCAGCAGCGTAGCTACCGGGGGCGCGAATGGCTACACCTTC.

The gene calls are TRBV30 and TRBJ2-7; 8 nucleotides match TRBD1. J lost 7 bases, V lost 3 bases, and 5 bases had no gene match. The CDR3 runs to 12 residues. CDR1 GTSNPN and CDR2 SVGIG come from the germline V gene (reference sequence). Here the CDR3 DNA reads TGTGCCTGGAGCAGGGGGCTAGTGGAGCAGTACTTC. It yields the protein CAWSRGLVEQYF.

V and J are TRBV4-3 and TRBJ2-3, with D uncertain. This CDR3 region has 14 residues. Per germline, CDR1 LGHNA and CDR2 YSLEER. Trimming pared 0 bases from V and 4 bases from J, leaving 8 bases between. The CDR3 DNA sequence: TGCGCCAGCAGCCAAGAGGGGTTTGCAGATACGCAGTATTTT. Translated: CASSQEGFADTQYF.

This clonotype has a count of ten or more. This chain uses TRBV12-3 or TRBV12-4 with TRBJ2-5; D ambiguous. CDR3 size: 13 residues. Trimming pared 6 bases from V and 5 bases from J, leaving 13 bases between. The CDR3 nucleotides read TGTGCCAGCAGCCGGGCGTCTGGGGAGACCCAGTACTTC. Its translation is CASSRASGETQYF.

This clonotype is a singleton in its sample. The V and J genes are TRBV20-1 and TRBJ1-5, with D uncertain. The CDR3 contains 14 residues. Germline V gene sequence: CDR1 DFQATT, CDR2 SNEGSKA (reference sequence). V was shortened by 5 bases and J by 7 bases, with 18 bases between the two germline ends. The CDR3 here is CSAPLAEVNQPQHF. The DNA for the CDR3 is TGCAGTGCTCCCCTGGCGGAGGTGAACCAGCCCCAGCATTTT.

This clonotype came up a few times. The chain links TRBV5-1 to TRBJ2-3, with D hard to call. V shed 0 bases and J shed 2 bases, with 7 bases lying between them. The CDR3 is 14 residues long. Germline CDR1 is SGHRS and CDR2 is YFSETQ. CDR3: CASSLGAPTDTQYF. CDR3 in DNA: TGCGCCAGCAGCTTGGGGGCGCCCACAGATACGCAGTATTTT.

This clonotype was picked up a small number of times. This could be a read error, since a much larger clone is one nucleotide away. The chain is built from TRBV5-5 and TRBJ1-5; D is perhaps TRBD1 (6 bases). The CDR3 consists of 14 residues. Per the germline V gene, CDR1 is SGHKS and CDR2 is YYEKEE (reference sequence). CDR3 coding DNA: TGTGCCAGAAGCTTTTCGACACAGGGTCAGCCCCAGCATTTT. This gives the protein CARSFSTQGQPQHF.

This chain links TRBV11-1 with TRBJ2-1; 8 positions match TRBD2. The CDR3 is 15 amino acids. The V gene end was trimmed by 6 bases and the J gene end by 8 bases; junction bases not matched to a gene: 12. Germline V lookup: CDR1 SGHAT, CDR2 FQDESV (reference sequence). CDR3 residues: CASSRPGLGRHEQFF. The DNA of the CDR3 is TGTGCCAGCAGTCGTCCGGGACTAGGGCGGCATGAGCAGTTCTTC.

This clonotype has only a few counts. This sequence joins TRBV7-2 and TRBJ1-2; TRBD1 aligns across 8 bases. J lost 6 bases, V lost 3 bases, and 3 bases had no gene match. The CDR3 has 13 residues. CDR1 SGHTA and CDR2 FQGNSA come from the germline V gene. The CDR3 nucleotides are TGTGCCAGCAGCTTTAGACAGGGGAATGGCTACACCTTC. It encodes CASSFRQGNGYTF.

The chain links TRBV19 to TRBJ2-2; D ambiguous. V lost 2 bases to trimming and J lost 0 bases, with 13 bases between them. The CDR3 extends over 17 amino acids. Germline values: CDR1 LNHDA, CDR2 SQIVND (reference sequence). CDR3 residues: CASSITPTYSNTGELFF. CDR3 bases: TGTGCCAGTAGTATAACCCCGACATACTCGAACACCGGGGAGCTGTTTTTT.

The CDR3 sequence is CASSRKLAGATGELFF. The CDR3 nucleotides read TGTGCCAGCAGCCGTAAACTAGCGGGGGCCACCGGGGAGCTGTTTTTT. The chain joins TRBV4-2 to TRBJ2-2, with 11 bases identical to TRBD2. Germline V CDR1 and CDR2: LGHNA, YNFKEQ. The CDR3 length is 16 residues. After removal of 4 bases from V and 4 bases from J, the junction contained 5 bases not matched to a gene.

This clonotype was seen more than once but under ten times. V and J are TRBV3-1 and TRBJ2-5; D tentatively reads TRBD1 or TRBD2 (6 bases each). There are 19 residues in the CDR3. Germline CDR1 and CDR2: LGHDT and YNNKEL (reference sequence). V was pared by 1 base and J by 1 base, with 22 bases between. The CDR3 loop reads CASSQVGWDLRGAQETQYF. The CDR3 DNA follows: TGTGCCAGCAGCCAAGTAGGTTGGGACCTTAGGGGGGCCCAAGAGACCCAGTACTTC.

This clonotype was picked up a small number of times. This chain connects TRBV12-3 or TRBV12-4 to TRBJ1-5; D is ambiguous. The CDR3 is made up of 14 amino acids. The germline V and J ends were trimmed by 8 bases and 6 bases, with 17 bases remaining between them. This CDR3 reads CASRRERAGQPQHF. The CDR3 bases are TGTGCCAGCCGGAGGGAGAGGGCGGGTCAGCCCCAGCATTTT.

This clonotype occurred a few times. The V and J genes are TRBV4-1 and TRBJ2-1; D is perhaps TRBD1 (6 bases). Trimming stripped 4 bases from V and 9 bases from J, with 10 bases between. The CDR3 spans 12 residues. The germline CDR1 and CDR2 sequences are MGHRA and YSYEKL. CDR3 protein: CASSRQGSEQFF. CDR3 coding DNA: TGCGCCAGCAGCCGTCAGGGGAGTGAGCAGTTCTTC.

DNA for the CDR3: TGCGCCAGCAGCCAAGATAGGGCCCTTACAACTAATGAAAAACTGTTTTTT. It translates to CASSQDRALTTNEKLFF. The V call is TRBV4-3, the J call TRBJ1-4; no definite D call. V lost 0 bases and J 0 bases, leaving 11 bases between the germline ends. This CDR3 has 17 residues. Germline V gene sequence: CDR1 LGHNA, CDR2 YSLEER.

V and J are TRBV20-1 and TRBJ2-3, with 11 bases fitting TRBD2. The CDR3 loop spans 12 amino acids. Germline V gives CDR1 DFQATT, CDR2 SNEGSKA (reference sequence). The CDR3 spells CSLAGGSDTQYF. In nucleotides, the CDR3 is TGCAGCCTAGCGGGGGGATCAGATACGCAGTATTTT.

This clonotype was detected ten times or more. The chain has TRBV24-1 and TRBJ2-1; 9 bases align to TRBD2. This CDR3 region has 16 residues. Germline V gene data show CDR1 as KGHDR and CDR2 as SFDVKD. V was pared by 4 bases and J by 7 bases, with 10 bases of the junction left unmatched. The CDR3 reads CATSEQGLAGRNEQFF. CDR3 in DNA: TGTGCCACCAGTGAGCAGGGGCTAGCGGGACGTAATGAGCAGTTCTTC.